What follows describes a single TCR beta chain. Its antigen remains unknown. This record comes from a study of T cell responses to AZD1222 COVID-19 vaccine. Study results and caveats: Donors were largely white British and mainly female; clonal diversity was possibly underestimated. CD4 TCRs covered the whole spike, strongest at regions 160-218 and 743-854. Every sample of the repertoires postdated the peak T cell response. Two doses of AZD1222 preceded a rise in Spike-specific TCR breadth and depth.

Libraries were prepared by immunoSEQ multiplex PCR; TCRdb keeps only in-frame clonotypes and omits some of them. The sample lists 150,000 to 170,000 clones, about 92% occurring once. The receptor was isolated from an adult in good health. This sample comprised peripheral blood, obtained on day 0 of AZD1222 vaccination.

The DNA of the CDR3 is TGTGCCAGCAGCCCGTTTGCCGGGGAGCTGTTTTTT. Encoded protein: CASSPFAGELFF. The gene calls are TRBV5-6 and TRBJ2-2, with D unresolved. The CDR3 length is 12 residues. Trimming removed 4 bases at V and 6 bases at J, with 7 bases between. Germline V lookup: CDR1 SGHDT, CDR2 YYEEEE.